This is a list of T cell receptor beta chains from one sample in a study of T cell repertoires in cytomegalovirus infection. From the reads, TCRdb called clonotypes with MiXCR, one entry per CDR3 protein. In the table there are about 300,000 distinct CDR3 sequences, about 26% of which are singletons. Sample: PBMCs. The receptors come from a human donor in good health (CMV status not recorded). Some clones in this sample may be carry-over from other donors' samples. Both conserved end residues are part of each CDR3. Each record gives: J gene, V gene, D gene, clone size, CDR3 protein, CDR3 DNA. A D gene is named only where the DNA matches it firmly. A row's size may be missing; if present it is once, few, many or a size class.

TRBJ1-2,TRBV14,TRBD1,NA,CASSLRGLYGYTF,TGTGCCAGCAGCCTGAGGGGGCTCTATGGCTACACCTTC
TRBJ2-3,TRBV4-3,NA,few,CASSQDLQVTDTQYF,TGCGCCAGCAGCCAAGATCTCCAGGTCACAGATACGCAGTATTTT
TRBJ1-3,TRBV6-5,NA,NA,CASSYGQPGNTIYF,TGTGCCAGCAGTTACGGGCAGCCTGGAAACACCATATATTTT
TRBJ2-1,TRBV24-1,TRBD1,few,CATSDFDRGVYNEQFF,TGTGCCACCAGTGATTTCGACAGGGGTGTGTACAATGAGCAGTTCTTC
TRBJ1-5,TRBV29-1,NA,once,CSVAEPDQPQHF,TGCAGCGTTGCCGAGCCAGATCAGCCCCAGCATTTT
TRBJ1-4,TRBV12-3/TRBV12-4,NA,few,CASSRGPGPTNEKLFF,TGTGCCAGCAGCCGTGGGCCGGGCCCAACTAATGAAAAACTGTTTTTT
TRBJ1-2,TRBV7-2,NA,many,CASSLLAGQYGYTF,TGTGCCAGCAGCTTACTGGCAGGACAGTATGGCTACACCTTC
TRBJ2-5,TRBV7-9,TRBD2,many,CASSWWLAGEETQYF,TGTGCCAGCAGCTGGTGGCTAGCGGGGGAAGAGACCCAGTACTTC
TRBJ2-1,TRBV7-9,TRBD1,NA,CASTRGRTSYNEQFF,TGTGCCAGCACGAGGGGGCGAACCTCCTACAATGAGCAGTTCTTC
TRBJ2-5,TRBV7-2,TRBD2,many,CASSLLAGAPETQYF,TGTGCCAGCAGCTTACTAGCGGGAGCACCAGAGACCCAGTACTTC
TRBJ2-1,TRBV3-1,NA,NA,CASSSRQANGAEQFF,TGTGCCAGCAGCTCAAGACAGGCCAACGGCGCTGAGCAGTTCTTC
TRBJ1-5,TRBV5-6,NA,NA,CASSLFGVHSNQPQHF,TGTGCCAGCAGCTTGTTTGGGGTACATAGCAATCAGCCCCAGCATTTT
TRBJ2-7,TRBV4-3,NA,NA,CASSQERRGLYEQYF,TGCGCCAGCAGCCAAGAAAGGCGGGGGCTGTACGAGCAGTACTTC
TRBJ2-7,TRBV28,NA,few,CASSSDRTHSYEQYF,TGTGCCAGCAGTTCCGACAGAACCCACTCCTACGAGCAGTACTTC
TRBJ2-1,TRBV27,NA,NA,CASSLLGQSYNEQFF,TGTGCCAGCAGTTTATTGGGGCAGAGCTACAATGAGCAGTTCTTC
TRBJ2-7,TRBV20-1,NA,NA,CSASPPSYEQYF,TGCAGTGCTAGTCCCCCGTCCTACGAGCAGTACTTC
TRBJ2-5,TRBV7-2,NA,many,CASRSDGETQYF,TGTGCCAGCAGATCGGACGGGGAGACCCAGTACTTC
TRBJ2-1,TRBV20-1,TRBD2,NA,CSAALPGLATDEQFF,TGCAGTGCTGCCCTTCCGGGACTAGCCACCGATGAGCAGTTCTTC
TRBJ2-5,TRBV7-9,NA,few,CASSLPRPQETQYF,TGTGCCAGCAGCCTACCCCGACCACAAGAGACCCAGTACTTC
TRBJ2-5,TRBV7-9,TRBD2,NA,CASSPAGSGTQYF,TGTGCCAGCAGCCCAGCGGGATCAGGGACCCAGTACTTC
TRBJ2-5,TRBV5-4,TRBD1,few,CASSRTGSEETQYF,TGTGCCAGCAGCCGGACAGGGAGTGAGGAGACCCAGTACTTC
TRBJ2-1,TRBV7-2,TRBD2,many,CASSRRLAGGAYNEQFF,TGTGCCAGCAGCCGGCGACTAGCGGGGGGGGCTTACAATGAGCAGTTCTTC
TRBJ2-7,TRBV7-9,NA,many,CASSKDFRSYEQYF,TGTGCCAGCAGTAAGGACTTTAGATCCTACGAGCAGTACTTC
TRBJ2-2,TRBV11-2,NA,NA,CASTRFGVGELFF,TGTGCCAGCACCAGGTTTGGAGTCGGGGAGCTGTTTTTT
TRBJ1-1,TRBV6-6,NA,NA,CASSYSGQGSTEAFF,TGTGCCAGCAGTTACTCGGGGCAGGGGTCCACTGAAGCTTTCTTT
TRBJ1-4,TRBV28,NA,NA,CASKGSTGSGNEKLFF,TGTGCCAGCAAGGGGTCCACAGGGAGTGGGAATGAAAAACTGTTTTTT
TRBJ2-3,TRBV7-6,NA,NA,CASSLGLAISTDTQYF,TGTGCCAGCAGCTTAGGTCTGGCCATTTCCACAGATACGCAGTATTTT
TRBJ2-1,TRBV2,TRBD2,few,CASSEKVAGLNEQFF,TGTGCCAGCAGTGAAAAGGTAGCGGGCCTCAATGAGCAGTTCTTC
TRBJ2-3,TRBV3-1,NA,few,CASSQDPTRITDTQYF,TGTGCCAGCAGCCAAGACCCCACACGAATCACAGATACGCAGTATTTT
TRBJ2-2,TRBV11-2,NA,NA,CASSLGQHTGELFF,TGTGCCAGCAGCTTAGGGCAGCACACCGGGGAGCTGTTTTTT
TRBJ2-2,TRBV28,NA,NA,CASSFFQAGLNTGELFF,TGTGCCAGCAGTTTTTTCCAAGCGGGCCTGAACACCGGGGAGCTGTTTTTT
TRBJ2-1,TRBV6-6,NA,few,CASRQRGNEQFF,TGTGCCAGCAGACAGAGGGGGAATGAGCAGTTCTTC
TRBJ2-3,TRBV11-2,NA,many,CASSSASTDTQYF,TGTGCCAGCAGCTCCGCTAGCACAGATACGCAGTATTTT
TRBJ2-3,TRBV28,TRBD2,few,CASIAGGVTDTQYF,TGTGCCAGCATTGCGGGGGGAGTCACAGATACGCAGTATTTT
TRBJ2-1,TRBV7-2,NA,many,CASSLGRGPHNEQFF,TGTGCCAGCAGCTTAGGGAGGGGGCCTCACAATGAGCAGTTCTTC